Reported below is one TCR beta chain. Its antigen remains unidentified. No qualities accompany the bases; no much larger clone lies one base away. This entry belongs to a study of blood T cell repertoires in COVID-19 (dated by TCRdb to 2020 to 2021). Regarding the research as a whole: Samples from collaborators originated in the United States, Italy and Spain and spanned both the acute and convalescent phases of COVID-19. Nearly every sample came with metadata listing a de-identified subject ID, COVID-19 status, age in years and sex. The material from the prospective study consisted of cDNA or gDNA derived from T cells, B-cell-depleted T cells, or PBMCs. Where available, HLA class I and class II types were obtained from metadata supplied by the sample provider rather than from assay-based typing. The repertoires were released in a freely available public database meant as a resource for research on the immune response to SARS-CoV-2. Samples were obtained from the ongoing ImmuneRACE study (first 160 participants) and from about 1,300 subjects provided by 6 global collaborators. Subjects who had been exposed to COVID-19, were actively infected with it, or had recovered from it provided the deeply sampled blood TCRbeta repertoires that made up the dataset.

Trimming takes 3 bases off V and 4 bases off J; junction bases not matched to a gene: 14. Reading the germline V gene (reference sequence) gives CDR1 GTSNPN and CDR2 SVGIG. The CDR3, cysteine through phenylalanine, is 17 amino acids long. The retained sequence is limited to the CDR3, 51 bases, with the frame set at the first base. The collaborating institutions used their own protocols to collect whole blood in K2EDTA tubes. For TCRbeta analysis, collaborator samples were shipped as frozen whole blood, as isolated PBMCs, or as DNA extracted from either sample type. Study-wide findings and limitations: How much clinical and demographic metadata was included differed by source and by participant, and the metadata was provided uncurated.

TCRbeta CDR3 regions were amplified from genomic DNA using the immunoSEQ Assay, a bias-controlled multiplex PCR. The paper's processing steps were these. Nucleated cell counts per sample were estimated from amplification of reference gene primers within the assay. To quantify the absolute abundance of each unique TCRbeta CDR3 rearrangement, sequence reads were collapsed and filtered. Productive Simpson clonality was computed per sample as the square root of Simpson's diversity index over productive rearrangements. The source is immuneACCESS, and TCRdb retained only in-frame sequences with V and J called. Part of the clones is not carried over; for the studies checked, unresolved V genes explain less than half of this, and the remainder is unexplained. V and J calls plus clone size are reproduced from that table; the DNA served to infer D and trimming. The sample has 55,000 to 90,000 clones on record, about 86% of them singletons. The ten top clones hold roughly 3.6% of the sample.

The chain was built from TRBV30 and TRBJ1-1, and 10 bases in between align with TRBD1. The specimen was peripheral blood. The sequence came from a man in his 70s with active COVID-19. The bases read TGTGCCTGGAGGGGGGACAGGGGACCCGGGATAGCCACTGAAGCTTTCTTT. It codes for CAWRGDRGPGIATEAFF.